This passage covers 22 T cell receptor beta chains from one sample sequenced in a study of spatial heterogeneity in lung cancer. Study-wide results and limits: Within tumors, counts of expanded alpha and beta TCRs tracked tumor mutation counts.

Noted time point: sample taken at primary tumor resection. Antigens for these TCRs are unknown. TCRdb analysed the 5' RACE reads with MiXCR anew, one entry per CDR3 protein. Seen here are about 100,000 distinct CDR3 sequences, 4% to 4.5% observed once, and the top ten hold 21%. The sample consisted of lung tumor tissue, taken at surgery. These receptors were taken from a male donor with early-stage non-small cell lung cancer.

This clonotype appeared many times. The chain recombines TRBV7-9 with TRBJ2-6; no firm D call. The germline gives CDR1 SEHNR, CDR2 FQNEAQ (reference sequence). This CDR3 contains 14 residues. The V and J ends lost 4 bases and 0 bases respectively, with 4 bases between them. The CDR3 region is CASSSSSGANVLTF. The CDR3 DNA sequence: TGTGCCAGCAGCTCGAGCTCTGGGGCCAACGTCCTGACTTTC.

This clonotype was recorded a few times. This chain uses TRBV12-3 or TRBV12-4 with TRBJ2-1; 12 nucleotides match TRBD2. This CDR3 has 18 residues. V was pared by 4 bases and J by 8 bases, with 15 bases of the junction left unmatched. The CDR3 region is CASSSRWTSGTAWDEQFF. The CDR3 DNA sequence: TGTGCCAGCAGTTCCCGATGGACTAGCGGGACCGCCTGGGATGAGCAGTTCTTC.

This clonotype has ten or more counts. The chain carries TRBV11-2 and TRBJ2-5; no definite D call. V was cut by 2 bases and J by 5 bases, with 18 bases left in between. Germline CDR1 SGHAT, CDR2 FQNNGV. This CDR3 comprises 16 residues. Here the CDR3 DNA reads TGTGCCAGCAGCTTATCTCCTGGGAAGAACAAGGAGACCCAGTACTTC. Protein: CASSLSPGKNKETQYF.

The chain couples TRBV20-1 to TRBJ2-2, with 7 bases lining up with TRBD1. Losses at the gene ends were 6 bases for V and 0 bases for J; bases not matched to a gene: 4. The CDR3 totals 14 residues. Germline CDR1 reads DFQATT; CDR2 reads SNEGSKA (reference sequence). Here the CDR3 reads CSARTGPNTGELFF. The DNA of the CDR3 is TGCAGTGCGAGGACAGGACCGAACACCGGGGAGCTGTTTTTT.

This clonotype has a count of ten or more. The chain employs TRBV9 and TRBJ2-5; D perhaps matches TRBD1 (5 bases). The germline gives CDR1 SGDLS, CDR2 YYNGEE. The CDR3 spans 14 residues. Deletions cut 0 bases from V and 2 bases from J, with 8 bases between. The CDR3 nucleotides read TGTGCCAGCAGCGTAGGGACAACTCAAGAGACCCAGTACTTC. It encodes CASSVGTTQETQYF.

This clonotype occurred many times. The V and J genes are TRBV20-1 and TRBJ1-1; possible D gene TRBD1, 5 bases. The V gene's germline CDR1 is DFQATT and CDR2 SNEGSKA (reference sequence). V gave up 3 bases and J gave up 5 bases, with 13 bases separating them. The CDR3 is 13 amino acids. This chain's CDR3 is CSASYTWGTEAFF. In nucleotides, the CDR3 is TGCAGTGCTAGTTACACCTGGGGGACTGAAGCTTTCTTT.

There are many counts of this clonotype. This sequence joins TRBV6-1 and TRBJ1-5; D is undetermined. The ends were cut back, 2 bases at V and 0 bases at J, with 8 bases in the middle. The CDR3 length is 15 residues. Germline V CDR1 and CDR2: MNHNS, SASEGT. This chain's CDR3 is CASSEYLYSNQPQHF. CDR3 nucleotides: TGTGCCAGCAGTGAATATCTGTATAGCAATCAGCCCCAGCATTTT.

There are many counts of this clonotype. The chain joins TRBV11-2 to TRBJ2-3; tentatively, D is TRBD1 (6 bases). V was pared by 5 bases and J by 0 bases, with 9 bases between. This CDR3 is 14 amino acids long. Germline CDR1 is SGHAT and CDR2 is FQNNGV. The CDR3 reads CASSLDSSTDTQYF. As DNA, the CDR3 is TGTGCCAGCAGCCTGGACAGTAGCACAGATACGCAGTATTTT.

This clonotype was detected ten times or more. The genes are TRBV27 and TRBJ1-6; the D is unclear. Germline V gives CDR1 MNHEY, CDR2 SMNVEV (reference sequence). V lost 5 bases and J lost 3, with 5 bases in between. This CDR3 has 13 residues. The chain's CDR3 is CASSTNYNSPLHF. For the CDR3, the DNA is TGTGCCAGCAGTACGAACTATAATTCACCCCTCCACTTT.

This clonotype was seen many times. The chain recombines TRBV11-1 with TRBJ1-2; possibly TRBD1 for D (6 bases). The germline gives CDR1 SGHAT, CDR2 FQDESV (reference sequence). Between the trimmed V and J ends, which lost 5 bases and 2 bases, there was a span of 12 bases. The CDR3 has 14 amino acids. CDR3 in amino acids: CASSPDRTNYGYTF. The CDR3 coding sequence is TGTGCCAGCAGCCCAGACAGGACCAACTATGGCTACACCTTC.

This clonotype was seen many times. J is TRBJ2-1 and V is TRBV29-1; D might be TRBD2 (5 bases). The germline CDR1 and CDR2 sequences are SQVTM and ANQGSEA. V was cut by 7 bases and J by 0 bases, with 16 bases left in between. CDR3 size: 15 residues. This CDR3 reads CSAVGGPSSYNEQFF. The CDR3 DNA reads as TGCAGCGCTGTAGGAGGCCCGAGCTCCTACAATGAGCAGTTCTTC.

This clonotype showed up many times. The chain uses TRBV28 and TRBJ1-4; TRBD1 might be the D (6 bases). The CDR3 extends over 16 amino acids. Trimming left V 2 bases short and J 3 bases short, with 13 bases between. Germline CDR1 reads MDHEN; CDR2 reads SYDVKM. This CDR3 is CASSLPWGHPNEKLFF. The CDR3 DNA follows: TGTGCCAGCAGTTTACCCTGGGGACACCCTAATGAAAAACTGTTTTTT.

J is TRBJ2-5 and V is TRBV5-1; D gene ambiguous. Germline V lookup: CDR1 SGHRS, CDR2 YFSETQ. This CDR3 region has 15 residues. V was shortened by 0 bases and J by 0 bases, with 9 bases between the two germline ends. The CDR3 reads CASSLGTSYQETQYF. The DNA for the CDR3 is TGCGCCAGCAGCTTGGGCACATCGTACCAAGAGACCCAGTACTTC.

This clonotype was counted ten times or more. This sequence joins TRBV7-9 and TRBJ2-2; TRBD2 is a possible D gene (5 bases). V lost 1 base to trimming and J lost 4 bases, with 10 bases between them. The CDR3 sequence is 15 residues long. Germline V gene data show CDR1 as SEHNR and CDR2 as FQNEAQ (reference sequence). The CDR3 bases are TGTGCCAGCAGCTTAGGCCACCGGGGCACCGGGGAGCTGTTTTTT. This translates into CASSLGHRGTGELFF.

This clonotype has ten or more counts. The rearrangement links TRBV27 to TRBJ1-6, with D perhaps matching TRBD1 (5 bases). The CDR3 contains 14 residues. CDR1 MNHEY and CDR2 SMNVEV come from the germline V gene (reference sequence). Between the trimmed V and J ends, which lost 2 bases and 6 bases, there was a span of 8 bases. This chain's CDR3 is CASSLRQTNSPLHF. The DNA of the CDR3 is TGTGCCAGCAGTTTAAGACAGACTAATTCACCCCTCCACTTT.

The V and J genes are TRBV10-2 and TRBJ2-3; D call uncertain. Germline V gene sequence: CDR1 WSHSY, CDR2 SAAADI. V lost 1 base and J 8 bases, leaving 7 bases between the germline ends. The CDR3 is 12 residues long. The CDR3: CASSEYIGTQYF. CDR3 coding DNA: TGCGCCAGCAGTGAGTACATTGGTACGCAGTATTTT.

This clonotype was picked up many times. This chain uses TRBV27 with TRBJ2-3; D is unresolved. The CDR3 has 16 residues. V gave up 4 bases and J gave up 0 bases, with 14 bases separating them. Looked up from germline, CDR1 is MNHEY and CDR2 is SMNVEV (reference sequence). In nucleotides, the CDR3 is TGTGCCAGCAGTTCGCCTTCTTTTGCGAGCACAGATACGCAGTATTTT. Residues: CASSSPSFASTDTQYF.

The rearrangement links TRBV11-1 to TRBJ2-3, with D possibly TRBD1 on 6 matching bases. CDR3 length: 16 amino acids. Germline CDR1 SGHAT, CDR2 FQDESV (reference sequence). V was pared by 2 bases and J by 2 bases, with 14 bases between. The CDR3 sequence is CASSLRAGEYTDTQYF. CDR3 in DNA: TGTGCCAGCAGCTTAAGAGCAGGGGAGTACACAGATACGCAGTATTTT. The full variable domain, rest sourced from reference TRBV11-1 and TRBJ2-3, is EAEVAQSPRYKITEKSQAVAFWCDPISGHATLYWYRQILGQGPELLVQFQDESVVDDSQLPKDRFSAERLKGVDSTLKIQPAELGDSAMYLCASSLRAGEYTDTQYFGPGTRLTVL.

This clonotype showed up many times. One end of the junction fails to match germline, which may point to a read error. The chain combines TRBV28 with TRBJ2-5; maybe TRBD1 (5 bases). Looked up from germline, CDR1 is MDHEN and CDR2 is SYDVKM. There are 11 residues in the CDR3. CDR3 nucleotide sequence: TGTGCCAGCAGTTTCCCTTCACCACAGGCCTTC. This encodes CASSFPSPQAF. Based on the CDR3 plus reference TRBV28 and TRBJ2-5, the full variable domain is DVKVTQSSRYLVKRTGEKVFLECVQDMDHENMFWYRQDPGLGLRLIYFSYDVKMKEKGDIPEGYSVSREKKERFSLILESASTNQTSMYLCASSFPSPQAFGPGTRLLVL.

This clonotype was picked up a small number of times. V and J are TRBV6-1 and TRBJ2-3, with 10 bases fitting TRBD2. Losses at the gene ends were 5 bases for V and 6 bases for J; bases not matched to a gene: 11. The CDR3 runs to 16 residues. Per the germline V gene, CDR1 is MNHNS and CDR2 is SASEGT. CDR3 nucleotides: TGTGCCAGCAGTCCGCAGCGGGAGGGAACTGGGGATACGCAGTATTTT. It is translated as CASSPQREGTGDTQYF.

In its sample, this clonotype was seen many times. The chain uses TRBV27 and TRBJ2-2; 7 bases match TRBD2. CDR1 and CDR2 (germline): MNHEY, SMNVEV (reference sequence). The CDR3 consists of 16 residues. J was trimmed by 5 bases and V by 4 bases; bases with no gene match: 10. The CDR3 bases are TGTGCCAGCAGTTCCAGGACTAGTCGTAGGACCGGGGAGCTGTTTTTT. Protein: CASSSRTSRRTGELFF.

V and J are TRBV3-1 and TRBJ1-2; D is unresolved. The V end was cut by 0 bases, the J end by 8 bases, with 10 bases between. This CDR3 is 13 amino acids long. The V gene's germline CDR1 is LGHDT and CDR2 YNNKEL (reference sequence). CDR3 coding DNA: TGTGCCAGCAGCCAAGATTCCGTAATGGGCTACACCTTC. Encoded protein: CASSQDSVMGYTF.